The 32 T cell receptor beta chains reported below all come from one sample, sequenced in a study of vaccination effects on CD4 cells after COVID-19 (dated by TCRdb to between 2022 and 2023). Libraries were built with the immunoSEQ multiplex PCR assay. This is the immuneACCESS table as TCRdb keeps it, with only in-frame sequences that have V and J called. A part of the clones is gone; compared with another copy, unresolved V genes explain less than half, and the rest is unexplained. For this sample there are about 24,000 clones; approximately 71% appear just once. Roughly an eighth of the sample lies in the top ten. To identify antigen-specific CD4+ T cell clonotypes by their expansion, the ViraFEST assay first stimulated PBMC with viral peptide pools and then applied TCR sequencing. After around 11 days of culture, CD4+ T cells were isolated with the EasySep CD4+ T cell isolation kit. Healthy vaccine recipients had no prior SARS-CoV-2 infection, confirmed by negative nucleocapsid antibodies before and after vaccination.

These receptors have no known antigen. The sample was CD4+ T cells from PBMCs cultured with HCoV-OC43 spike peptides, taken before COVID-19 vaccination. The cell subset or site label, read with the paper, signifies: HCoV-OC43 spike overlapping peptide pool stimulation. These receptors were collected from a human donor who received a COVID-19 vaccine.

The chain couples TRBV6-9 to TRBJ1-2; D is undetermined. The CDR3 is 10 amino acids. V was pared by 3 bases and J by 6 bases, with 2 bases between. CDR1 and CDR2 (germline): MNHGY, SVAAGI. CDR3: CASSYHGYTF. The CDR3, as DNA: TGTGCCAGCAGTTACCATGGCTACACCTTC.

The J gene is TRBJ2-3, the V gene TRBV4-1; 7 positions match TRBD2. CDR3 size: 19 residues. CDR1 and CDR2 (germline): MGHRA, YSYEKL. With 1 base clipped from V and 1 base from J, the junction kept 14 bases outside the gene matches. CDR3: CASSQAVLAGAGGTDTQYF. The CDR3 DNA reads as TGCGCCAGCAGCCAAGCAGTACTCGCCGGGGCGGGGGGCACAGATACGCAGTATTTT.

This chain uses TRBV9 with TRBJ2-2; the match to TRBD2 covers 13 bases. The CDR3 sequence is 20 residues long. Germline-derived CDR1 and CDR2 are SGDLS and YYNGEE. V shed 0 bases and J 1 base; nucleotides not matched to a gene: 9. For the CDR3, the DNA is TGTGCCAGCAGCGTAGGATTAAGGACTAGCGGGAGTAAGAACACCGGGGAGCTGTTTTTT. It encodes CASSVGLRTSGSKNTGELFF.

This clone showed up just once. The chain employs TRBV25-1 and TRBJ2-1; TRBD2 is a possible D gene (5 bases). The CDR3 is 13 amino acids. Germline values: CDR1 MGHDK, CDR2 SYGVNS. The CDR3 spells CASLWGDYNEQFF. The CDR3 DNA follows: TGTGCATCGCTTTGGGGAGACTACAATGAGCAGTTCTTC. Together with reference TRBV25-1 and TRBJ2-1, the CDR3 gives the full variable domain: EADIYQTPRYLVIGTGKKITLECSQTMGHDKMYWYQQDPGMELHLIHYSYGVNSTEKGDLSSESTVSRIRTEHFPLTLESARPSHTSQYLCASLWGDYNEQFFGPGTRLTVL.

In nucleotides, the CDR3 is TGTGCCAGCAGCTTATCTGCGACAGCCTACGAGCAGTACTTC. Encoded protein: CASSLSATAYEQYF. This chain uses TRBV7-6 with TRBJ2-7; maybe TRBD1 (5 bases). The V and J ends lost 2 bases and 2 bases respectively, with 10 bases between them. Germline loops: CDR1 SGHVS, CDR2 FNYEAQ. The CDR3 runs 14 residues. Full variable domain (rest looked up from reference TRBV7-6 and TRBJ2-7): GAGVSQSPRYKVTKRGQDVALRCDPISGHVSLYWYRQALGQGPEFLTYFNYEAQQDKSGLPNDRFSAERPEGSISTLTIQRTEQRDSAMYRCASSLSATAYEQYFGPGTRLTVT.

CDR3 residues: CASSGSVAGGRQYF. DNA for the CDR3: TGTGCCAGCAGTGGATCGGTAGCGGGAGGGAGGCAGTATTTT. This chain joins TRBV2 and TRBJ2-3, with 11 bases that match TRBD2. CDR3 length equals 14 residues. CDR1 SNHLY and CDR2 FYNNEI come from the germline V gene. V trimming: 4 bases; J trimming: 11 bases; junction bases outside the gene matches: 8.

V and J are TRBV19 and TRBJ2-1, with TRBD2 matching over 8 bases. Per germline, CDR1 LNHDA and CDR2 SQIVND (reference sequence). V shed 0 bases and J 4 bases; nucleotides not matched to a gene: 8. The CDR3 runs to 17 residues. CDR3 bases: TGTGCCAGTAGTATAGAAGGACGGGAGGGTGTGTACAATGAGCAGTTCTTC. This encodes CASSIEGREGVYNEQFF.

The chain joins TRBV6-5 to TRBJ1-3; no definite D call. Germline V gives CDR1 MNHEY, CDR2 SVGAGI. The CDR3 loop spans 13 amino acids. V gave up 7 bases and J gave up 6 bases, with 13 bases separating them. The DNA of the CDR3 is TGTGCCAGCACTTGGACCCAAGCAAACACCATATATTTT. This sequence encodes CASTWTQANTIYF.

This clone was seen a handful of times. CDR3 nucleotide sequence: TGTGCCAGCAGCTTAAGCGCCAGGGTAGGCGACTATGGCTACACCTTC. The encoded protein is CASSLSARVGDYGYTF. V and J are TRBV11-2 and TRBJ1-2; TRBD1 is a possible D gene (5 bases). Germline loops: CDR1 SGHAT, CDR2 FQNNGV. CDR3 size: 16 residues. With 2 bases removed from V and 3 bases from J, the gap between germline ends came to 16 bases.

This clone was seen more than once but under ten times. The chain has TRBV7-9 and TRBJ1-1; D gene unclear. The V gene lost 1 base and the J gene lost 0 bases, with 9 bases spanning the gap. This CDR3 region has 15 residues. Germline-derived CDR1 and CDR2 are SEHNR and FQNEAQ (reference sequence). The CDR3 spells CASSLERVVNTEAFF. CDR3 coding DNA: TGTGCCAGCAGCTTAGAACGCGTGGTGAACACTGAAGCTTTCTTT.

This clone was counted only a few times. V and J are TRBV19 and TRBJ2-7, with a weak D call TRBD1 (6 bases). The V and J ends lost 3 bases and 1 base respectively, with 10 bases between them. This CDR3 is built from 14 residues. Per the germline V gene, CDR1 is LNHDA and CDR2 is SQIVND (reference sequence). CDR3: CASSMGGTSYEQYF. The CDR3 bases are TGTGCCAGTAGTATGGGTGGGACATCCTACGAGCAGTACTTC.

The V and J genes are TRBV7-9 and TRBJ1-1, with unresolved D. CDR1 SEHNR and CDR2 FQNEAQ come from the germline V gene (reference sequence). Trimming removed 6 bases from V and 6 bases from J, with 14 bases in between. The CDR3 runs to 13 residues. The CDR3 protein is CASRRAPTPEAFF. The CDR3 DNA reads TGTGCCAGCAGACGGGCCCCAACCCCTGAAGCTTTCTTT.

The rearrangement joins TRBV29-1 to TRBJ1-3, with D possibly being TRBD1 (5 bases). Trimming removed 4 bases at V and 2 bases at J, with 15 bases between. Germline CDR1 is SQVTM and CDR2 is ANQGSEA. The CDR3 is 15 amino acids. CDR3 DNA sequence: TGCAGCGTTGTTCGGGGCGTCGGGCCTGGAAACACCATATATTTT. Protein sequence: CSVVRGVGPGNTIYF.

This rearrangement joins TRBV10-3 to TRBJ2-4; a weak D match, TRBD2 (5 bases). V dropped 10 bases and J dropped 6 bases, with 10 bases sitting between them. Germline CDR1 reads ENHRY; CDR2 reads SYGVKD. CDR3 length: 11 residues. The CDR3: CATAEGNIQYF. For the CDR3, the DNA is TGTGCCACCGCCGAGGGAAACATTCAGTACTTC.

A few counts support this clone. This sequence joins TRBV2 and TRBJ1-5; D is unresolved. Trimming pared 8 bases from V and 0 bases from J, leaving 17 bases between. CDR3 length equals 16 residues. CDR1 SNHLY and CDR2 FYNNEI come from the germline V gene. CDR3 nucleotide sequence: TGTGCCAGCGGGTTAGCTTCTACTTATAGCAATCAGCCCCAGCATTTT. Translated: CASGLASTYSNQPQHF.

This clone showed up just once. The J gene is TRBJ1-6, the V gene TRBV2, with a weak D call TRBD1 (6 bases). The V end was cut by 4 bases, the J end by 5 bases, with 9 bases between. Germline V gives CDR1 SNHLY, CDR2 FYNNEI. The CDR3 contains 14 residues. In DNA, the CDR3 is TGTGCCAGCAGTGTTGGACAGAATAATTCACCCCTCCACTTT. Its protein product is CASSVGQNNSPLHF.

The chain is built from TRBV5-1 and TRBJ2-2, with D possibly TRBD2 on 5 matching bases. Germline loops: CDR1 SGHRS, CDR2 YFSETQ. CDR3 length equals 15 residues. V was shortened by 2 bases and J by 0 bases, with 8 bases between the two germline ends. CDR3 nucleotides: TGCGCCAGCAGCTTCCGGGAAACGAACACCGGGGAGCTGTTTTTT. Translated: CASSFRETNTGELFF.

The chain employs TRBV14 and TRBJ2-2; no reliable D call. Germline values: CDR1 SGHDN, CDR2 FVKESK. This CDR3 has 15 residues. V gave up 1 base and J gave up 8 bases, with 14 bases separating them. CDR3 nucleotides: TGTGCCAGCAGCCAAGTGATACCATTACCGGGGGAGCTGTTTTTT. It encodes CASSQVIPLPGELFF.

This chain connects TRBV6-5 to TRBJ2-7, with 10 nucleotides matching TRBD2. The CDR3 has 13 amino acids. V shed 6 bases and J 5 bases; nucleotides not matched to a gene: 4. Germline-derived CDR1 and CDR2 are MNHEY and SVGAGI. The CDR3 is CASRLAGPHEQYF. The CDR3 DNA reads TGTGCCAGCAGACTAGCGGGACCACACGAGCAGTACTTC.

The chain links TRBV18 to TRBJ1-1, with 8 positions matching TRBD1. Germline lookup yields CDR1 KGHSH and CDR2 LQKENI. The V gene end was trimmed by 2 bases and the J gene end by 0 bases; junction bases not matched to a gene: 8. The CDR3 length is 17 residues. The CDR3, as DNA: TGTGCCAGCTCACCAAACAGGGGGTTTGAACTGAACACTGAAGCTTTCTTT. Its protein is CASSPNRGFELNTEAFF. Together with reference TRBV18 and TRBJ1-1, the CDR3 gives the full variable domain: NAGVMQNPRHLVRRRGQEARLRCSPMKGHSHVYWYRQLPEEGLKFMVYLQKENIIDESGMPKERFSAEFPKEGPSILRIQQVVRGDSAAYFCASSPNRGFELNTEAFFGQGTRLTVV.

This clone appeared once. The V and J genes are TRBV4-1 and TRBJ1-2; 12 bases agree with TRBD1. V shed 0 bases, J shed 7 bases, and the junction held 6 bases outside the gene matches. The CDR3 covers 16 residues. CDR1 is MGHRA and CDR2 is YSYEKL in the germline V gene. This chain's CDR3 is CASSQERGQGAGGYTF. CDR3 nucleotide sequence: TGCGCCAGCAGCCAAGAGAGGGGACAGGGGGCGGGTGGCTACACCTTC.

V is TRBV30 and J is TRBJ1-6; D ambiguous. CDR3 size: 14 residues. CDR1 is GTSNPN, CDR2 SVGIG, per germline (reference sequence). V was trimmed by 2 bases and J by 9 bases, leaving 14 bases between them. CDR3 region: CAWSKNSQRSPLHF. The CDR3 bases are TGTGCCTGGAGTAAAAACAGTCAACGTTCACCCCTCCACTTT.

The rearrangement joins TRBV5-5 to TRBJ2-7, with TRBD1 matching 9 bases. The CDR3 runs 15 residues. After removal of 3 bases from V and 3 bases from J, the junction contained 7 bases not matched to a gene. The germline V gene has CDR1 SGHKS and CDR2 YYEKEE (reference sequence). The CDR3 protein is CASSSALGQGYEQYF. The CDR3 bases are TGTGCCAGCAGCTCCGCCCTGGGACAGGGCTACGAGCAGTACTTC.

This sequence joins TRBV5-1 and TRBJ1-1; D is undetermined. The CDR3 totals 14 residues. V was clipped by 2 bases and J by 1 base, with 9 bases between them. CDR1 and CDR2 (germline): SGHRS, YFSETQ. CDR3 in amino acids: CASSLEYPNTEAFF. The CDR3 DNA sequence: TGCGCCAGCAGCTTAGAGTACCCGAACACTGAAGCTTTCTTT.

The chain carries TRBV5-1 and TRBJ2-6, with unresolved D. Germline lookup yields CDR1 SGHRS and CDR2 YFSETQ. V lost 1 base and J 0 bases, leaving 11 bases between the germline ends. This CDR3 is 17 amino acids long. CDR3 nucleotide sequence: TGCGCCAGCAGCTTGTCGGGCTCCAACTCTGGGGCCAACGTCCTGACTTTC. It specifies CASSLSGSNSGANVLTF.

This clone occurred a few times. The sample holds other DNA sequences that translate to the same CDR3. This chain links TRBV10-3 with TRBJ2-3; 10 bases are shared with TRBD2. With 4 bases clipped from V and 3 bases from J, the junction kept 1 base outside the gene matches. CDR1 ENHRY and CDR2 SYGVKD come from the germline V gene. The CDR3 loop spans 14 amino acids. The CDR3 DNA reads TGTGCCATCAGTGCTAGCGGGAGTACAGATACGCAGTATTTT. Translated, it gives CAISASGSTDTQYF.

The chain joins TRBV19 to TRBJ1-3; D gene uncertain. In germline, CDR1 is LNHDA, CDR2 SQIVND (reference sequence). V lost 5 bases, J lost 0 bases, and 14 bases lay in between. The CDR3 contains 16 residues. The CDR3 loop reads CASSPRPGISGNTIYF. For the CDR3, the DNA is TGTGCCAGTAGTCCTCGACCAGGAATCTCTGGAAACACCATATATTTT. The full variable domain, completed using reference TRBV19 and TRBJ1-3, is DGGITQSPKYLFRKEGQNVTLSCEQNLNHDAMYWYRQDPGQGLRLIYYSQIVNDFQKGDIAEGYSVSREKKESFPLTVTSAQKNPTAFYLCASSPRPGISGNTIYFGEGSWLTVV.

The chain combines TRBV6-5 with TRBJ2-7; 9 bases map to TRBD1. Germline V lookup: CDR1 MNHEY, CDR2 SVGAGI. This CDR3 is 14 amino acids long. The trim removed 4 bases at V and 2 bases at J, leaving 3 bases unmatched. CDR3 sequence reads: CASSFDRGTYEQYF. The CDR3 DNA sequence: TGTGCCAGCAGTTTCGACAGGGGGACCTACGAGCAGTACTTC.

There are a few counts of this clone. The V gene is TRBV5-1, the J gene TRBJ2-6, with a tentative D call TRBD1 (5 bases). V was cut by 0 bases and J by 1 base, with 5 bases left in between. Germline V gene sequence: CDR1 SGHRS, CDR2 YFSETQ. CDR3 length: 15 amino acids. CDR3 bases: TGCGCCAGCAGCTTGGCAGGGTCTGGGGCCAACGTCCTGACTTTC. This codes for CASSLAGSGANVLTF.

The rearrangement uses TRBV19 and TRBJ1-5; 8 bases match TRBD1. J gave up 2 bases and V 6 bases, and 15 bases lay outside the gene matches. Germline loops: CDR1 LNHDA, CDR2 SQIVND (reference sequence). This CDR3 contains 18 residues. Here the CDR3 DNA reads TGTGCCAGTAGACGACGAGGGGGGGACAGGTTGGGCAATCAGCCCCAGCATTTT. Amino acids: CASRRRGGDRLGNQPQHF.

The chain recombines TRBV4-1 with TRBJ1-4; D gene ambiguous. The V end lost 9 bases, the J end lost 8 bases, and 13 bases lay between the germline ends. CDR1 MGHRA and CDR2 YSYEKL come from the germline V gene. The CDR3 is made up of 12 amino acids. DNA for the CDR3: TGCGCCAGTAGCGTTTATGGCGAAAAACTGTTTTTT. Its protein product is CASSVYGEKLFF.

J is TRBJ1-2 and V is TRBV10-3; 7 nucleotides align to TRBD1. Trimming at V came to 10 bases and at J to 5 bases, leaving 4 bases not matched to a gene. CDR1 is ENHRY and CDR2 is SYGVKD in the germline V gene. CDR3 length equals 11 residues. The CDR3 DNA reads as TGTGCCACCTCAGGGGGATATGGCTACACCTTC. Translation: CATSGGYGYTF.